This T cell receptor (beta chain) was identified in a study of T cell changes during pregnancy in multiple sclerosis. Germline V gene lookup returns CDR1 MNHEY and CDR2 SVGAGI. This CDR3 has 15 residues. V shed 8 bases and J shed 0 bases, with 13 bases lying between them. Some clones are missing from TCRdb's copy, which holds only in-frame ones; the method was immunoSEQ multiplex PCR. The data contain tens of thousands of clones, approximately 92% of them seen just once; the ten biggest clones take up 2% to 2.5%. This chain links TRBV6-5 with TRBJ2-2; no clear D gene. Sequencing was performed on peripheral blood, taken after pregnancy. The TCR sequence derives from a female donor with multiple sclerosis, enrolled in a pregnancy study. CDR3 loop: CASSLQLSNTGELFF. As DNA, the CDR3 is TGTGCCAGCTCATTACAGCTATCGAACACCGGGGAGCTGTTTTTT.